The source of this T cell receptor beta chain is a study of cytomegalovirus exposure and HLA in healthy donors. Across the study: Earlier, 150 million to 200 million T cells were analyzed, and 117 million unique TCR beta sequences were found among them.

PCR was performed using 60 Vbeta and 13 Jbeta primers. The repertoire was sequenced with immunoSEQ multiplex PCR; TCRdb's copy has only in-frame clones and lacks some. The sample contains around 67,000 clones, about 84% of which appear only once. CDR3 length equals 15 residues. CDR1 is SGHAT, CDR2 FQNNGV, per germline. Trimming took off 1 base at V and 2 bases at J, with 10 bases between the two ends. A few counts support this clone. V usage is TRBV11-2 and J usage is TRBJ2-3; D remains unclear. Material: PBMCs. The receptor was isolated from a man between 18 and 29 years old in good health and CMV-seropositive. CDR3 bases: TGTGCCAGCAGCTTAGGGCAACAGCTCACAGATACGCAGTATTTT. Translation: CASSLGQQLTDTQYF.